This T cell receptor (beta chain) was identified during a study of OX40 agonist ivuxolimab in advanced cancers. V dropped 5 bases and J dropped 0 bases, with 11 bases sitting between them. CDR1 and CDR2 (germline): LNHDA, SQIVND (reference sequence). The CDR3 extends over 14 amino acids. Clones were sequenced by immunoSEQ multiplex PCR, and TCRdb holds only the in-frame ones, with some missing. The sample includes 35,000 to 45,000 clones, about 86% seen only once; the top ten take about 12%. The sequenced sample was CD4+ or CD8+ T cells sorted from blood, obtained in a trial of the OX40 agonist ivuxolimab. The clonotype comes from an adult with an advanced solid tumor such as melanoma, head and neck, liver or kidney cancer. J is TRBJ2-7 and V is TRBV19; D uncertain. CDR3 sequence (DNA): TGTGCCAGTAGTCCTGTCGGCCCCTCCTACGAGCAGTACTTC. It yields the protein CASSPVGPSYEQYF. The entire variable domain, with the rest obtained from reference TRBV19 and TRBJ2-7, is as follows: DGGITQSPKYLFRKEGQNVTLSCEQNLNHDAMYWYRQDPGQGLRLIYYSQIVNDFQKGDIAEGYSVSREKKESFPLTVTSAQKNPTAFYLCASSPVGPSYEQYFGPGTRLTVT.